This T cell receptor beta chain was recorded in a study of blood T cell repertoires in COVID-19. Across the whole study: Samples representing acute and convalescent COVID-19 were sourced from the United States, Italy and Spain. The cDNA or gDNA used as material had been derived from T cells, B-cell-depleted T cells, or PBMCs.

This CDR3 comprises 14 residues. Germline loops: CDR1 MNHEY, CDR2 SVGAGI. V was shortened by 5 bases and J by 8 bases, with 18 bases between the two germline ends. As handled by the study authors: The assay estimated nucleated cells by amplifying reference gene primers. Only in-frame clones appear in the TCRdb table, and some are missing; sequencing was by immunoSEQ multiplex PCR. That table is the source of V, J and clone size, and D and trimming were worked out from the DNA. The sample holds about 37,000 clones, 70% to 90% seen once. This TCR was recovered from a man aged 65 to 85 with acute or convalescent COVID-19. The J gene is TRBJ1-2, the V gene TRBV6-5; perhaps TRBD1 as D (5 bases). Source material: peripheral blood. The CDR3, as DNA: TGTGCCAGCAGTCACCCCGGCAGGGATAGCGGCTACACCTTC. As protein: CASSHPGRDSGYTF.